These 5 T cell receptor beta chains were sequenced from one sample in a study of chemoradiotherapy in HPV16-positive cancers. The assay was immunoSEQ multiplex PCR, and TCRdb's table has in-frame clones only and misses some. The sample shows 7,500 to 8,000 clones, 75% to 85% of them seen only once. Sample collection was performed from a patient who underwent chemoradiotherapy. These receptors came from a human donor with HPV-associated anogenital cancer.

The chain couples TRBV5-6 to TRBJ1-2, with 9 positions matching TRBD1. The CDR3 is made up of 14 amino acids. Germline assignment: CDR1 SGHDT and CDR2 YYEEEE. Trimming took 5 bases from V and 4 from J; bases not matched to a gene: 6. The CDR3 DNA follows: TGTGCCAGCAGAGTACAGGGGGCGGTCTATGGCTACACCTTC. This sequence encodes CASRVQGAVYGYTF.

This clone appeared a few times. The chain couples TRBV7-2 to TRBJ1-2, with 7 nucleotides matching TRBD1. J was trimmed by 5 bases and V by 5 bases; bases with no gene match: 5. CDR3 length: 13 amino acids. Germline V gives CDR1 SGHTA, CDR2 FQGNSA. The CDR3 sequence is CASSPQGRYGYTF. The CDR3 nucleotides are TGTGCCAGCAGCCCACAGGGGAGGTATGGCTACACCTTC.

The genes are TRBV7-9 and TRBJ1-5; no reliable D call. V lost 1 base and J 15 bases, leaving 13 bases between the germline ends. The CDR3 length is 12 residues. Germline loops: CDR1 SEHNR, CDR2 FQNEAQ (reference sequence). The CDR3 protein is CASSLGGGPRHF. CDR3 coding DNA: TGTGCCAGCAGCTTAGGAGGTGGGCCTAGGCATTTT. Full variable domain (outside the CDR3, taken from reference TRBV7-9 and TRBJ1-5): DTGVSQNPRHKITKRGQNVTFRCDPISEHNRLYWYRQTLGQGPEFLTYFQNEAQLEKSRLLSDRFSAERPKGSFSTLEIQRTEQGDSAMYLCASSLGGGPRHFGDGTRLSIL.

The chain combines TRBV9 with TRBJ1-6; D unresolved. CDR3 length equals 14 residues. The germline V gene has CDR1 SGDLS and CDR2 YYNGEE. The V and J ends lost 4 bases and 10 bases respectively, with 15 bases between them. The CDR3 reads CASSLIPKESPLHF. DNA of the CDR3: TGTGCCAGCAGCCTTATTCCGAAGGAATCACCCCTCCACTTT.

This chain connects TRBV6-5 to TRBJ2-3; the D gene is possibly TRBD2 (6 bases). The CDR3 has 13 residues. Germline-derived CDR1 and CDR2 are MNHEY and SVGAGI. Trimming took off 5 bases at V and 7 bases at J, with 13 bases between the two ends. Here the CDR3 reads CASSGGVRHTQYF. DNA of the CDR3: TGTGCCAGCAGTGGAGGGGTTAGGCATACGCAGTATTTT.